The rows below give T cell receptor beta chains drawn from one sample of a study of metastatic and nonmetastatic thyroid tumors. TCRdb reanalyzed the PCR reads with MiXCR. The table lists about 14,000 clones, roughly 3.5% of them singletons. Source material: tumor tissue. The receptors come from a female donor with papillary thyroid cancer or a benign thyroid nodule (not recorded which). Some clones in this sample may be carry-over from other donors' samples. The CDR3 runs from the conserved cysteine through the conserved F or W. Fields, in order: J gene, V gene, CDR3 protein.

>TRBJ2-7|TRBV28
CASRGGTGSYEQYF
>TRBJ2-3|TRBV6-4
CASSDGAGGTDTQYF
>TRBJ2-5|TRBV5-1
CASSASGTGQETQYF
>TRBJ1-5|TRBV3-1
CASSQGRQANQPQHF
>TRBJ2-3|TRBV6-1
CASSEAIGVTDAQYF
>TRBJ1-3|TRBV20-1
CSAEQDNSGNTIYF
>TRBJ2-7|TRBV20-1
CSAIKDRAYSYEQYF
>TRBJ1-3|TRBV6-1
CASAVPGSGNTIYF
>TRBJ1-3|TRBV3-1
CASSRIAGQGSVSGNTIYF
>TRBJ2-3|TRBV6-2/TRBV6-3
CASSDGGDTQYF
>TRBJ2-2|TRBV6-1
CASSGSAGGTGELFF
>TRBJ1-2|TRBV10-3
CAAWTGDDYGYTF
>TRBJ2-1|TRBV12-3/TRBV12-4
CASRWTGHEQFF
>TRBJ2-3|TRBV27
CASSLWGQYTDTQYF
>TRBJ1-2|TRBV4-3
CASSQDYRGGGYTF
>TRBJ1-4|TRBV15
CATSIQRNKKLFF
>TRBJ1-2|TRBV5-1
CASRRDVNYGYTF
>TRBJ1-2|TRBV6-9
CASSYDGENGYTF
>TRBJ2-1|TRBV27
CASSLANEQFF
>TRBJ2-7|TRBV27
CASSLGTGGNEQYF
>TRBJ2-7|TRBV20-1
CSDRDRGSYEQYF
>TRBJ1-3|TRBV6-1
CASSDRGFGNTIYF
>TRBJ1-6|TRBV19
CASSKDGPSSYNSPLHF
>TRBJ1-2|TRBV7-2
CASSLRGQGVEGYTF
>TRBJ2-5|TRBV7-9
CASSPDRVTETQYF
>TRBJ2-7|TRBV6-1
CASSTVAVGRESYEQYF
>TRBJ2-7|TRBV7-9
CASSSARVAGGSHEQYF
>TRBJ1-2|TRBV15
CATSSGGGGGALYGYTF
>TRBJ1-1|TRBV6-1
CASRDRDTEAFF
>TRBJ2-1|TRBV19
CASSEGYNEQFF
>TRBJ2-7|TRBV2
CASSDSRINEQYF
>TRBJ1-2|TRBV6-1
CASSENRRVNYGYTF
>TRBJ2-2|TRBV6-1
CASSEQGGGTGELFF
>TRBJ1-4|TRBV27
CASRYGLDEKLFF
>TRBJ2-3|TRBV12-3/TRBV12-4
CASSSRDTTDTQYF
>TRBJ1-1|TRBV20-1
CSARGGQFSEAFF
>TRBJ1-1|TRBV6-5
CASSYSKVWLEAFF
>TRBJ1-1|TRBV12-3/TRBV12-4
CASRSLAGGTEAFF
>TRBJ1-2|TRBV4-1
CASSQRVVGQVYGYTF
>TRBJ2-3|TRBV20-1
CSARRERVTDTQYF
>TRBJ1-2|TRBV30
CAQGLGIGYTF
>TRBJ2-3|TRBV6-4
CASSDGSGGPDTQYF
>TRBJ2-3|TRBV6-5
CASSSGTVGPDTQYF
>TRBJ2-7|TRBV29-1
CSPSWGGLHEQYF
>TRBJ1-2|TRBV5-1
CASSSTGATYGYTF
>TRBJ2-1|TRBV3-1
CASSPQRVLYNEQFF
>TRBJ2-2|TRBV6-4
CASSDSGTANTGELFF
>TRBJ2-7|TRBV12-3/TRBV12-4
CASSLGGANEQYF
>TRBJ2-1|TRBV24-1
CATSDLRTYNEQFF
>TRBJ2-7|TRBV20-1
CSASLLDEQYF
>TRBJ2-7|TRBV20-1
CSVSPYYEQYF
>TRBJ2-3|TRBV12-5
CASGPGVAGPTDTQYF
>TRBJ2-5|TRBV7-9
CASSFPGLAGRETQYF
>TRBJ1-6|TRBV5-4
CASSFGTLGSPLHF
>TRBJ2-2|TRBV27
CASSPRTDNTGELFF